The present entry profiles one T cell receptor (beta chain) with its context. The data were obtained in a study of cytomegalovirus exposure and HLA in healthy donors. V gave up 3 bases and J gave up 4 bases; unmatched junction bases: 3. The length of the CDR3 is 14 residues. CDR1 and CDR2 from the germline V gene are KGHSH and LQKENI. Assay: immunoSEQ multiplex PCR; the TCRdb copy retains only in-frame clones and omits some. The data contain about 43,000 clones, about 94% of them singletons. The TCR originated in a man younger than 35 in good health and CMV-seronegative. The source material was PBMCs. V gene TRBV18 combines with J gene TRBJ2-7; 10 nucleotides agree with TRBD1. The CDR3 spells CASSPGTGAYEQYF. CDR3 in DNA: TGTGCCAGCTCACCCGGGACAGGGGCTTACGAGCAGTACTTC.